Listed below are T cell receptor beta chains from one sample, sequenced in a study of tumor and adjacent non-tumor tissue in lung cancer. One entry per CDR3 protein results from TCRdb running MiXCR on the multiplex PCR reads. In the table there are 200,000 to 250,000 distinct CDR3 sequences, less than 80% of which are singletons. Material for sequencing was lung tumor tissue. Receptors were obtained from a man aged 55 to 69 with non-small cell lung cancer. Each CDR3 is given with its conserved first and last residue. A D gene is named only where the DNA matches it firmly. A clone size is listed for some rows: how often the clone was seen (once, few, many), or a class if it is expanded.

NA	NA	TRBJ2-7	TRBV20-1	CSTGMVKGSYEQYF	TGCAGTACTGGGATGGTAAAAGGTAGCTACGAGCAGTACTTC
NA	NA	TRBJ2-1	TRBV6-6	CASSWNKFNEQFF	TGTGCCAGCAGTTGGAATAAGTTCAATGAGCAGTTCTTC
NA	NA	TRBJ2-5	TRBV30	CAWTISQETQYF	TGTGCCTGGACTATATCCCAAGAGACCCAGTACTTC
NA	NA	TRBJ1-4	TRBV11-1	CASSLRREESEKLFF	TGTGCTAGCAGCCTTCGCCGGGAGGAGTCTGAAAAACTGTTTTTT
TRBD2	NA	TRBJ2-1	TRBV11-2	CAISLTRLAGGNNEQFF	TGTGCCATCAGCTTAACTCGGCTAGCGGGAGGTAACAATGAGCAGTTCTTC
TRBD1	NA	TRBJ1-6	TRBV11-2	CASNFPTGGQGSPLHF	TGTGCCAGCAACTTCCCGACAGGGGGACAGGGATCACCCCTCCACTTT
NA	NA	TRBJ1-2	TRBV5-5	CTSSLFSQGYGYTF	TGTACCAGCAGCTTGTTTAGCCAGGGCTATGGCTACACCTTC
NA	many	TRBJ1-6	TRBV4-2	CASSQETGNNSPLHF	TGTGCCAGCAGCCAAGAAACAGGGAATAATTCACCCCTCCACTTT
NA	NA	TRBJ1-2	TRBV11-1	CASCLEMIDRSYGYTF	TGTGCCAGCTGCTTGGAGATGATCGACAGGAGCTATGGCTACACCTTC
NA	many	TRBJ1-5	TRBV12-3/TRBV12-4	CASSLAKTEYSNQPQHF	TGTGCCAGCAGTTTAGCGAAGACCGAATATAGCAATCAGCCCCAGCATTTT
NA	NA	TRBJ2-7	TRBV10-2	CASSDSISYVQYF	TGCGCCAGCAGTGACAGCATCTCCTACGTGCAGTACTTC
NA	once	TRBJ2-2	TRBV4-2	CASSQGESSGELFF	TGTGCCAGCAGCCAAGGAGAGTCGTCCGGGGAGCTATTTTTT
NA	NA	TRBJ1-2	TRBV11-2	CASNSQGGRWDGYTF	TGTGCCAGCAACTCGCAAGGGGGACGATGGGATGGCTACACCTTC
TRBD1	NA	TRBJ2-4	TRBV11-2	CASSLGWTGAAKNIQYF	TGTGCCAGCAGCTTAGGGTGGACAGGGGCTGCCAAAAACATTCAGTATTTC
NA	once	TRBJ1-5	TRBV6-6	CANSPRGVDQHQHF	TGTGCCAACAGTCCCAGGGGCGTGGATCAGCACCAGCATTTT
NA	few	TRBJ1-6	TRBV20-1	CSARGDLMGFNSPLHF	TGCAGTGCTAGAGGGGACCTCATGGGGTTTAATTCACCCCTCCACTTT
TRBD2	NA	TRBJ2-3	TRBV10-3	CAIRPGLGTDTQYF	TGTGCCATCAGACCGGGACTAGGGACAGATACGCAGTATTTT
NA	NA	TRBJ2-7	TRBV4-2	CASSPSWASGGWTYEQYF	TGTGCCAGCAGCCCATCCTGGGCCAGTGGCGGCTGGACGTATGAGCAGTACTTC
NA	NA	TRBJ1-5	TRBV20-1	CSAPDPAGSNRPQHF	TGCAGCGCCCCAGATCCGGCGGGTAGCAATCGGCCTCAGCATTTT
NA	NA	TRBJ1-2	TRBV12-3/TRBV12-4	CASRLGAPQLGYSYNF	TGTGCCAGCAGGTTAGGTGCTCCCCAGCTAGGCTATAGCTACAACTTC
TRBD1	many	TRBJ1-5	TRBV20-1	CSASPGQGRREPQHF	TGCAGTGCTTCACCGGGACAGGGGCGGAGAGAGCCCCAGCATTTT
NA	NA	TRBJ2-1	TRBV20-1	CSARGTFAHEQFF	TGCAGTGCTAGAGGGACCTTTGCACATGAGCAGTTCTTC
NA	many	TRBJ1-6	TRBV12-3/TRBV12-4	CASRVGRSPLHF	TGTGCCAGCCGGGTGGGGCGGTCACCCCTCCACTTT
NA	NA	TRBJ2-1	TRBV29-1	CSVDPSGNEQSF	TGCAGTGTTGATCCTAGTGGGAATGAGCAGTCCTTC
NA	few	TRBJ1-2	TRBV24-1	CATSDPWRNDGYTF	TGTGCCACCAGTGATCCCTGGAGGAACGATGGCTACACCTTC
NA	many	TRBJ2-5	TRBV12-5	CASGFLGVLAETQYF	TGTGCTAGTGGTTTCCTTGGGGTCTTGGCGGAGACCCAGTACTTC
NA	few	TRBJ2-7	TRBV20-1	CSARDGILTSYEQYF	TGCAGTGCTAGGGACGGAATCCTGACGTCCTACGAGCAGTACTTC
NA	NA	TRBJ1-2	TRBV11-1	CASSHMGNGYGYTF	TGTGCCAGCAGCCATATGGGCAATGGCTATGGCTACACCTTC
NA	NA	TRBJ2-2	TRBV30	CAWIPTKRGTGELFF	TGTGCCTGGATTCCGACTAAGCGCGGAACCGGGGAGCTGTTTTTT